Described below is a single TCR beta chain sequence and its context. This clone was seen a single time. Its antigen remains undetermined. No qualities accompany the bases; no much larger clone lies one base away. The source of the sample is a study of blood T cell repertoires in COVID-19 (dated by TCRdb to about 2020). Context from the whole study: Samples from collaborators originated in the United States, Italy and Spain and spanned both the acute and convalescent phases of COVID-19. The prospective study material was composed of cDNA or gDNA derived from T cells, B-cell-depleted T cells, or PBMCs. Deeply sampled blood TCRbeta repertoires from subjects exposed to, actively infected with, or recovered from COVID-19 were included in the dataset. The repertoires were released in a freely available public database meant as a resource for research on the immune response to SARS-CoV-2. The samples were drawn from two sources: the first 160 participants of the ongoing ImmuneRACE study, and fewer than 1,500 subjects contributed by 6 global collaborators. The sample metadata nearly always contained a de-identified subject ID, COVID-19 status, age in years and sex. Where available, HLA class I and class II types were obtained from metadata supplied by the sample provider rather than from assay-based typing.

TCRbeta CDR3 regions were amplified from genomic DNA by means of the immunoSEQ Assay, a bias-controlled multiplex PCR. Regarding the original processing steps: The number of nucleated cells in each sample was estimated from the amplification of reference gene primers within the assay. Sequence reads were collapsed and filtered to measure the absolute abundance of every unique TCRbeta CDR3 rearrangement. For each sample, productive Simpson clonality was calculated as the square root of Simpson's diversity index over productive rearrangements. TCRdb provides this immuneACCESS table in a form limited to in-frame rearrangements. Some clones are lacking; in checked studies, under half of them reflect an unresolved V gene, and why the rest are absent is not known. The DNA gave D and trimming, while V, J and clone size come from that table. The table for this sample lists about 370,000 clones; 80% to 90% of them were counted only once. The top ten clonotypes cover around 1% of the sample.

The CDR3 sequence holds 14 residues, the cysteine and phenylalanine included. Here the CDR3 DNA is all that survives: 42 bases in frame from base 1. V is cut by 5 bases and J by 4 bases, and the space between the germline ends is 12 bases. CDR1 SGHTA and CDR2 FQGNSA were looked up in the germline V gene. What the research found in general, with its limitations: The amount of clinical and demographic metadata varied by source and participant and was provided uncurated.

Enrolling through a virtual design, the prospective study's participants ranged in age from roughly 18 to 89 years and lived across 24 United States geographic areas. To assign participants to cohorts, the prospective study relied on clinical history that participants themselves reported in a screening survey and a study questionnaire. For ImmuneRACE Cohort 3, a participant was defined as recovered based on two consecutive negative NP/OP PCR tests, clearance by a healthcare professional, or resolution of symptoms. Mobile phlebotomists in the prospective study collected whole blood, serum and a nasopharyngeal or oropharyngeal swab from every participant. Over a roughly 2-month period, participants in the prospective study had the option of providing additional blood draws and questionnaires. Blood samples from the prospective study were shipped frozen or at room temperature prior to DNA extraction.

The receptor comes from a man between 18 and 35 years old who had recovered from COVID-19. The chain was built from TRBV7-2 and TRBJ2-1; TRBD2 is a weak D gene call, 5 bases matching. Material: PBMCs or T cells enriched from blood (not recorded which). The DNA sequence reads TGTGCCAGCAGCCGGACTGCGGGTTACAATGAGCAGTTCTTC. This is translated as CASSRTAGYNEQFF.